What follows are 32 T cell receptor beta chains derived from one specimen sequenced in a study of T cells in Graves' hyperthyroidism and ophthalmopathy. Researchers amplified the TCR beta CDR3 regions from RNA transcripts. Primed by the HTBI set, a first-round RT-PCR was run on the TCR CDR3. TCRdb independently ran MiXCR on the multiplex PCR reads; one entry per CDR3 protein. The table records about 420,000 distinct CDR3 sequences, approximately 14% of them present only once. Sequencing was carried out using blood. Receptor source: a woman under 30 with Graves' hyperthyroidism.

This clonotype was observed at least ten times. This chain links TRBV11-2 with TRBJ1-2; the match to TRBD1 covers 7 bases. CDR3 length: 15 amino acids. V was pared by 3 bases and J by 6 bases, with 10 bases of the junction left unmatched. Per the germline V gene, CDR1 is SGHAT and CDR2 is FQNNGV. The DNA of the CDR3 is TGTGCCAGCAGCTTCACGACAGGGTCGGCGGATGGCTACACCTTC. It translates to CASSFTTGSADGYTF. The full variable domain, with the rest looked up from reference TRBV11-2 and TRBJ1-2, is EAGVAQSPRYKIIEKRQSVAFWCNPISGHATLYWYQQILGQGPKLLIQFQNNGVVDDSQLPKDRFSAERLKGVDSTLKIQPAKLEDSAVYLCASSFTTGSADGYTFGSGTRLTVV.

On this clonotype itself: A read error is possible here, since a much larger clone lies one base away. The DNA of the CDR3 is TGTGCCAGCAGCCCCCCCAGCCTCATCTACGAGCAGTACTTC. This encodes CASSPPSLIYEQYF. The chain couples TRBV7-6 to TRBJ2-7; D is ambiguous. V was cut by 5 bases and J by 3 bases, with 14 bases left in between. The CDR3 extends over 14 amino acids. Germline V gives CDR1 SGHVS, CDR2 FNYEAQ.

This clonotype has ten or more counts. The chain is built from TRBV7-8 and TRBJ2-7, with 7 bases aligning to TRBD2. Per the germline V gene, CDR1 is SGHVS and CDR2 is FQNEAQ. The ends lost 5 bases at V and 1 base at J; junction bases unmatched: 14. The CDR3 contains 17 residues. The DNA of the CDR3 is TGTGCCAGCAGCCGGCCTTCGGCTAGCGGAGGATCCTACGAGCAGTACTTC. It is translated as CASSRPSASGGSYEQYF.

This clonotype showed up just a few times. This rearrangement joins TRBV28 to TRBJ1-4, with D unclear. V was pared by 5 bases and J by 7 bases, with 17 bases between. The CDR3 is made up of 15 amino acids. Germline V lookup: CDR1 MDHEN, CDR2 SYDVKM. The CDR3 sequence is CASSIWTGGIEKLFF. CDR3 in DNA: TGTGCCAGCAGTATCTGGACGGGAGGAATTGAAAAACTGTTTTTT.

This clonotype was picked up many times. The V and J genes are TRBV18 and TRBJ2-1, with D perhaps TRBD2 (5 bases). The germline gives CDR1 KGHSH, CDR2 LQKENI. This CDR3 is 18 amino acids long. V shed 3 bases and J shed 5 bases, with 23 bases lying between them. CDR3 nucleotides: TGTGCCAGCTCACCGTCGGTAGCGCCCAAGCCTGGACACAATGAGCAGTTCTTC. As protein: CASSPSVAPKPGHNEQFF.

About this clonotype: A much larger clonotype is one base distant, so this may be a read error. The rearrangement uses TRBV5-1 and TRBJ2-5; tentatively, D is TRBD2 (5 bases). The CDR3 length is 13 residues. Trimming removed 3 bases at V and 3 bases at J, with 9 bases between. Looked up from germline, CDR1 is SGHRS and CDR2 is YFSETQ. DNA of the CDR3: TGCGCCAGCAGCTCGGGATCAGAAGAGACCCAGTACTTC. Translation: CASSSGSEETQYF.

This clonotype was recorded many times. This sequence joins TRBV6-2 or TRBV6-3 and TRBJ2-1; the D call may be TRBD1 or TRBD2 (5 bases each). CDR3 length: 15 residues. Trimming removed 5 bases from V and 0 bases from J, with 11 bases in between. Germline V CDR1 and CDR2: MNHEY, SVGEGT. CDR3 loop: CASSEGRISYNEQFF. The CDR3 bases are TGTGCCAGCAGTGAGGGACGGATCTCCTACAATGAGCAGTTCTTC.

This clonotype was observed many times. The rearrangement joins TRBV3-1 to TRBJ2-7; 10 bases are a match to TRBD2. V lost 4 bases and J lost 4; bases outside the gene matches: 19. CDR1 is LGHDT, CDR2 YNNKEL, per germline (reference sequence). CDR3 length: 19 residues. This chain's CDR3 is CASSLPQPSLAGDIYEQYF. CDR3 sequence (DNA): TGTGCCAGCAGCCTCCCCCAGCCCAGTCTAGCGGGAGACATTTACGAGCAGTACTTC.

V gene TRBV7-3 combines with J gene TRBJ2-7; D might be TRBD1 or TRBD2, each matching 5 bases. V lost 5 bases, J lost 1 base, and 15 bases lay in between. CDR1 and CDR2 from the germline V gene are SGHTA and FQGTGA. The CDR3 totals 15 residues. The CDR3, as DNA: TGTGCCAGCAGCCGATCCGGGACGGAATCCTACGAGCAGTACTTC. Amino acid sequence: CASSRSGTESYEQYF.

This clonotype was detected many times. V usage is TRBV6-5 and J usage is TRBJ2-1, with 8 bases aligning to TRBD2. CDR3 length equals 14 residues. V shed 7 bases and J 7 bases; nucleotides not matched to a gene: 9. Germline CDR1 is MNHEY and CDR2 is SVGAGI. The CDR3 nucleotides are TGTGCCAGCACCCACGGGGGGGCGACGAATGAGCAGTTCTTC. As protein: CASTHGGATNEQFF.

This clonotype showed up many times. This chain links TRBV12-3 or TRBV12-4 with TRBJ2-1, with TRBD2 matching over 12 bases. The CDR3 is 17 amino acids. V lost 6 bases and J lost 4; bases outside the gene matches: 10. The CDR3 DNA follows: TGTGCCAGCAGCCGGATACTAGCGGGAGGCCCTTACAATGAGCAGTTCTTC. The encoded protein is CASSRILAGGPYNEQFF.

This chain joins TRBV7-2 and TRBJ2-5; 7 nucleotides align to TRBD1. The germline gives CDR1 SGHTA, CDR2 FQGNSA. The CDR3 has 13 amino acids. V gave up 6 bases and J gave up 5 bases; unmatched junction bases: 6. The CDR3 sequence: CASRMTGRETQYF. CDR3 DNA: TGTGCCAGCAGAATGACAGGGCGGGAGACCCAGTACTTC.

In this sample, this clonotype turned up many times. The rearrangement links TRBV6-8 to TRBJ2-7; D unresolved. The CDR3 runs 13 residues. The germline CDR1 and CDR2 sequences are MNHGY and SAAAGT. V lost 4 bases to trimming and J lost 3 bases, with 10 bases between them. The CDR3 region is CASSCPLGYEQYF. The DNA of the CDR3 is TGTGCCAGCAGTTGCCCCTTGGGCTACGAGCAGTACTTC.

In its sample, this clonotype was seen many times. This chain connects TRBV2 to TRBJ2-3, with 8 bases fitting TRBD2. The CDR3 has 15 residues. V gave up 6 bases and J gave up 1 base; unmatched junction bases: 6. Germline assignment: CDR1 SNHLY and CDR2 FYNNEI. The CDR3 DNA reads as TGTGCCAGCAGGGGAGCGGGAGTGGGCACAGATACGCAGTATTTT. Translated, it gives CASRGAGVGTDTQYF.

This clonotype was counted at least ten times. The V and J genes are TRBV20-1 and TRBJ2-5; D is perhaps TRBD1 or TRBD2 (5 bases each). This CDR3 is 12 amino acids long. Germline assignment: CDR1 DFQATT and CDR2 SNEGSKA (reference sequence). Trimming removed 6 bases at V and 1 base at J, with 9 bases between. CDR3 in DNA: TGCAGTGCCCGGGGCAGCCAAGAGACCCAGTACTTC. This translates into CSARGSQETQYF.

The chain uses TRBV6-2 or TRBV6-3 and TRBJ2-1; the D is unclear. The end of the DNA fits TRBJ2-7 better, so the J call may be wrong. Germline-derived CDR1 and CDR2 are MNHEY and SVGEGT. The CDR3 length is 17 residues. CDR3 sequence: CASSYLSHSASYNEQYF. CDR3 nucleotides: TGTGCCAGCAGTTACTTATCCCATTCGGCCTCCTACAATGAGCAGTACTTC.

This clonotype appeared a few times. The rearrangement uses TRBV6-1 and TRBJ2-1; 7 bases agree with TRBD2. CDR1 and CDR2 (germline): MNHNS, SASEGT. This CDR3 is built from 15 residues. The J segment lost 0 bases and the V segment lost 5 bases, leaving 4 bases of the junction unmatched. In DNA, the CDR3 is TGTGCCAGCAGTACTAGCGCGAGCTCCTACAATGAGCAGTTCTTC. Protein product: CASSTSASSYNEQFF.

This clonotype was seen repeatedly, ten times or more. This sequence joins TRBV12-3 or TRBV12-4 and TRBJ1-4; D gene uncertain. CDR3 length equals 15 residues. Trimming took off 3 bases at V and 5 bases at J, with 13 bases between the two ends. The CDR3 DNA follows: TGTGCCAGCAGTTTCCCCTCTGGCCGGAATGAAAAACTGTTTTTT. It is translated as CASSFPSGRNEKLFF.

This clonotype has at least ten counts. CDR3 sequence: CASSEGEGRYLALGYEQYF. DNA of the CDR3: TGTGCCAGCAGTGAGGGGGAGGGCCGCTACCTGGCGTTGGGCTACGAGCAGTACTTC. This sequence joins TRBV6-4 and TRBJ2-7; 7 positions agree with TRBD2. J gave up 3 bases and V 3 bases, and 20 bases lay outside the gene matches. Germline lookup yields CDR1 MRHNA and CDR2 SNTAGT. This CDR3 has 19 amino acids.

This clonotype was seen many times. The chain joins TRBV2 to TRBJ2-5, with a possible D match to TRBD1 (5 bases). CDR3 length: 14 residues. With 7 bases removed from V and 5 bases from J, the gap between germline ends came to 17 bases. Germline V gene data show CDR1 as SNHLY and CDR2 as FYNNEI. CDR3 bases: TGTGCCAGCAACCAGGACAACAATGGGGAGACCCAGTACTTC. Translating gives CASNQDNNGETQYF.

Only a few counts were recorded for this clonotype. DNA for the CDR3: TGTGCCAGCAGCGCTCGCCCCAGCGTCAGTTCCTACAATGAGCAGTTCTTC. Protein: CASSARPSVSSYNEQFF. This chain joins TRBV7-3 and TRBJ2-1; D gene ambiguous. The length of the CDR3 is 17 residues. Trimming stripped 5 bases from V and 1 base from J, with 18 bases between. Germline V lookup: CDR1 SGHTA, CDR2 FQGTGA.

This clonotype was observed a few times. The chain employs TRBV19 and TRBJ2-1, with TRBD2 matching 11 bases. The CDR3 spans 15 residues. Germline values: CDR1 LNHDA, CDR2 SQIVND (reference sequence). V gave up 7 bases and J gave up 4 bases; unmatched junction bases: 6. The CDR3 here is CASNLAGGLYNEQFF. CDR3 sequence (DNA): TGTGCCAGTAACCTAGCGGGAGGCCTTTACAATGAGCAGTTCTTC. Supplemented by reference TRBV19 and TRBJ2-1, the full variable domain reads DGGITQSPKYLFRKEGQNVTLSCEQNLNHDAMYWYRQDPGQGLRLIYYSQIVNDFQKGDIAEGYSVSREKKESFPLTVTSAQKNPTAFYLCASNLAGGLYNEQFFGPGTRLTVL.

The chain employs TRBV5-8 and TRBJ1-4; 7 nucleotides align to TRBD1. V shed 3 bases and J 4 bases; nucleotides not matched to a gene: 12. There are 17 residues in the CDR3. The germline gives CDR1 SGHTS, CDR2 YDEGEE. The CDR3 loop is CASSSKTSGQINEKLFF. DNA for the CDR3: TGTGCCAGCAGCTCGAAGACATCGGGACAGATTAATGAAAAACTGTTTTTT. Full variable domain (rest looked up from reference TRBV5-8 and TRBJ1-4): EAGVTQSPTHLIKTRGQQATLRCSPISGHTSVYWYQQALGLGLQFLLWYDEGEERNRGNFPPRFSGRQFPNYSSELNVNALELEDSALYLCASSSKTSGQINEKLFFGSGTQLSVL.

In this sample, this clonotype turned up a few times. CDR3 residues: CASSQTSSGANVLTF. The CDR3 DNA reads TGTGCCAGCAGCCAAACTAGCTCTGGGGCCAACGTCCTGACTTTC. The chain links TRBV3-1 to TRBJ2-6, with D tentatively TRBD2 (5 bases). This CDR3 has 15 residues. The germline gives CDR1 LGHDT, CDR2 YNNKEL (reference sequence). V was trimmed by 2 bases and J by 0 bases, leaving 5 bases between them.

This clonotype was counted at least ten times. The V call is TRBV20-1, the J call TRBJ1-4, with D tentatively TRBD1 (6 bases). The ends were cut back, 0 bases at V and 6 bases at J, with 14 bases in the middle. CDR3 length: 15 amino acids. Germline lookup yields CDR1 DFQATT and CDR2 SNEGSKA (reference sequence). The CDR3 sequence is CSARDLRGEDEKLFF. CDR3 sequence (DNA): TGCAGTGCTAGAGATCTTAGGGGGGAGGATGAAAAACTGTTTTTT.

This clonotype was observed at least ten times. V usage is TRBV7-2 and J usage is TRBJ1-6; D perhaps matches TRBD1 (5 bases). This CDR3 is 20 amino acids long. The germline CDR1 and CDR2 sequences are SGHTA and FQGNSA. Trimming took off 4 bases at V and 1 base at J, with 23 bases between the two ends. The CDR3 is CASSSPRFLGERSYNSPLHF. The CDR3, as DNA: TGTGCCAGCAGCTCCCCCCGTTTTTTGGGGGAGAGATCCTATAATTCACCCCTCCACTTT.

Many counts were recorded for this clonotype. This chain's CDR3 is CASSVPGGTGRNTQYF. DNA of the CDR3: TGTGCCAGCAGCGTCCCCGGGGGGACGGGAAGGAATACGCAGTATTTT. This chain connects TRBV7-2 to TRBJ2-3; 7 bases are shared with TRBD2. The CDR3 consists of 16 residues. V trimming: 5 bases; J trimming: 7 bases; junction bases outside the gene matches: 15. The V gene's germline CDR1 is SGHTA and CDR2 FQGNSA.

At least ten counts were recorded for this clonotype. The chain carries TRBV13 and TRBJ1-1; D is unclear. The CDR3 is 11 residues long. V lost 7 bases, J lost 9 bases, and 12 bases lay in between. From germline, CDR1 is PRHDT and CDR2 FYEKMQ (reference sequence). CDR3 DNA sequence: TGTGCCAGCACCCGTGGGGAGAAAGCTTTCTTT. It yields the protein CASTRGEKAFF.

The CDR3 sequence is CSARDGGYGNQPQHF. In DNA form, the CDR3 reads TGCAGTGCTAGAGACGGAGGGTATGGCAATCAGCCCCAGCATTTT. V usage is TRBV20-1 and J usage is TRBJ1-5; D is uncertain. Per germline, CDR1 DFQATT and CDR2 SNEGSKA (reference sequence). V shed 0 bases and J shed 2 bases, with 11 bases lying between them. This CDR3 contains 15 residues.

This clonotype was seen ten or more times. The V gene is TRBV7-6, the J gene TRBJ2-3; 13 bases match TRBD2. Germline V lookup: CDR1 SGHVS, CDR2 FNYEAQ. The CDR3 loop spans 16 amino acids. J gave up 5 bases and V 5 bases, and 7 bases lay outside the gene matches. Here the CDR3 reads CASSRRLAGGVDTQYF. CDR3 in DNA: TGTGCCAGCAGCCGGCGACTAGCGGGGGGTGTAGATACGCAGTATTTT. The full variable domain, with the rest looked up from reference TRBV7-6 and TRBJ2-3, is GAGVSQSPRYKVTKRGQDVALRCDPISGHVSLYWYRQALGQGPEFLTYFNYEAQQDKSGLPNDRFSAERPEGSISTLTIQRTEQRDSAMYRCASSRRLAGGVDTQYFGPGTRLTVL.

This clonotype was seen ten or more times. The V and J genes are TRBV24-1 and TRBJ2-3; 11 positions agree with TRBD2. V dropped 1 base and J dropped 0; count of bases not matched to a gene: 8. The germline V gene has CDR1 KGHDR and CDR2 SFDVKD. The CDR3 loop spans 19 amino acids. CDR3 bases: TGTGCCACCAGTGATTTTGGGCTAGCGGGAGGCGCTAGCACAGATACGCAGTATTTT. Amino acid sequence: CATSDFGLAGGASTDTQYF.

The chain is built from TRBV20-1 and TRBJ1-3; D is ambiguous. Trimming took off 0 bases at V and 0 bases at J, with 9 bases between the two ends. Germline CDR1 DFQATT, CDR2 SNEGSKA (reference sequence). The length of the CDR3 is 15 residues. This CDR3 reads CSARDLNNSGNTIYF. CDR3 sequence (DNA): TGCAGTGCTAGAGATTTAAACAACTCTGGAAACACCATATATTTT.